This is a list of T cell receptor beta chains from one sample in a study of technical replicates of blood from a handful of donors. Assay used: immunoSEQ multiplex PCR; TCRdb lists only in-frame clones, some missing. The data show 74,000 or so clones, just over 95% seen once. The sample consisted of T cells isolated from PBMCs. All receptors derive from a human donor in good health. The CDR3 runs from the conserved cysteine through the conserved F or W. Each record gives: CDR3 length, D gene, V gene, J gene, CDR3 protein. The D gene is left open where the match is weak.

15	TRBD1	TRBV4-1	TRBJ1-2	CASSQRQGEDYGYTF
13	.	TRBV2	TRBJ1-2	CASSLTPSYGYTF
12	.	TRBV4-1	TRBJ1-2	CASSPDRNGYTF
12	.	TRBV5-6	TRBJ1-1	CASSLLLSEAFF
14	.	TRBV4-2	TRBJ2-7	CASSQRTTRYEQYF
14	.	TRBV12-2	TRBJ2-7	CASRRQPAALEQYF
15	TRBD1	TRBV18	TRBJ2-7	CASSPTTGDVYEQYF
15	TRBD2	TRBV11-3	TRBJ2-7	CASSLERLAGYEQYF
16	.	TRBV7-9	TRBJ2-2	CASSEIARSNTGELFF
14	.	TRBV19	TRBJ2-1	CASSMGLLGYEQFF
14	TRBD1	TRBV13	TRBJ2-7	CASSFGTGKDEQYF
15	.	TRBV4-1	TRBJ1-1	CASSQLEVGNTEAFF
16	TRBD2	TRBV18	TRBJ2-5	CASSPGPAGLQETQYF
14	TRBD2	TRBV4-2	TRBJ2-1	CASSQLAGYNEQFF
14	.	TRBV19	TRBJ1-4	CASSIYRENEKLFF
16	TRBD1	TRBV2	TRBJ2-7	CASSDTSGGAPYEQYF
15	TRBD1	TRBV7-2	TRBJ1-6	CASSAGTGKNSPLHF
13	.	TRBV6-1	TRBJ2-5	CASSGRQQETQYF
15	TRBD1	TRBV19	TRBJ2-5	CASSIRAGGVETQYF
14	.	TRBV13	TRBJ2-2	CASSLGLVIGELFF
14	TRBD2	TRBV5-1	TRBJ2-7	CASSLAGGPYEQYF
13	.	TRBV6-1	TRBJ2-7	CASSEYMGGEQYF
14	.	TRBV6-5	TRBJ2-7	CASTDRGSTYEQYF
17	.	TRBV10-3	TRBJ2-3	CAISESPKRRVTDTQYF
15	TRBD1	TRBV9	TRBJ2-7	CASSPPTGGSREQYF
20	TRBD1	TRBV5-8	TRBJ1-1	CASSLIGPGTGGPMNTEAFF
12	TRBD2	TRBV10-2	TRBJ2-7	CASSGTSYEQYF
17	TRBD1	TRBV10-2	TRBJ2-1	CASSESSWGQGISEQFF
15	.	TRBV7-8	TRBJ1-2	CASSLIPGQNYGYTF
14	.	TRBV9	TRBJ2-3	CASSVDRGTDTQYF
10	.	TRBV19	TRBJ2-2	CASGPGELFF
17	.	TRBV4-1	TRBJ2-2	CASSQVAALLNTGELFF
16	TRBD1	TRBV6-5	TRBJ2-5	CASSYSWGTGKETQYF
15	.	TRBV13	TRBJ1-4	CASRLKGSAHEKLFF
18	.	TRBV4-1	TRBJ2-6	CASSQGRQTSSGANVLTF
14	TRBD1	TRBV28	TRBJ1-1	CASSLVARGSEAFF
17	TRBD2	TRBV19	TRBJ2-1	CASSTSGTSGSRHEQFF
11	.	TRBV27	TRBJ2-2	CASSFLGELFF
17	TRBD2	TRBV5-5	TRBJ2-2	CASSLGEGRSNTGELFF
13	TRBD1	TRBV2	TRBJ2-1	CASSEDRANEQFF
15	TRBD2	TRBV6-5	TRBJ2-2	CASRLRLAGTGELFF
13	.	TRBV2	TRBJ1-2	CASSEASPRGYTF
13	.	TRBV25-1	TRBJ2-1	CASSGSAYNEQFF
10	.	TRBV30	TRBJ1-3	CAWSRNTIYF
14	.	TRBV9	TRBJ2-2	CASSLRQATGELFF
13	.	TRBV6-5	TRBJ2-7	CASKRTALYEQYF
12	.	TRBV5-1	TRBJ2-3	CASSPDGDTQYF
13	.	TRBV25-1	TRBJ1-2	CASSAYRDGGYTF
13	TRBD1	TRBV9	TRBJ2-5	CASSATGAETQYF
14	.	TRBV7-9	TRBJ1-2	CASSLEAGFYGYTF